A single sample gave rise to the 16 T cell receptor beta chains below, sequenced in a study of CD8+ T cells in alopecia areata. As to treatment: oral pan-JAK inhibitor, 5-10 mg twice daily. RNA, once extracted, was reverse transcribed into cDNA for use as the sequencing template. The repertoire was sequenced with immunoSEQ multiplex PCR; TCRdb's copy has only in-frame clones and lacks some. This sample yields over 100,000 clones, of which 53% are seen a single time; just over 0.45% belongs to the top ten. Sequenced here: CD4+ T cells sorted from blood, sampled at week 4, from a patient treated with tofacitinib. These receptors all come from a human donor with alopecia areata.

This clone is a singleton in its sample. The CDR3 nucleotides are TGCGCCAGCAGCTTTAAACAATTCGGGACAAGGAACACCGGGGAGCTGTTTTTT. Protein product: CASSFKQFGTRNTGELFF. The chain recombines TRBV5-1 with TRBJ2-2; D possibly corresponds to TRBD1 (6 bases). This CDR3 has 18 amino acids. The V end was cut by 2 bases, the J end by 1 base, with 18 bases between. Germline V gives CDR1 SGHRS, CDR2 YFSETQ.

The chain employs TRBV30 and TRBJ2-1, with TRBD2 matching over 8 bases. This CDR3 has 14 residues. The V gene's germline CDR1 is GTSNPN and CDR2 SVGIG (reference sequence). The junction had 8 bases not matched to a gene; V was cut back by 5 bases and J by 5 bases. The CDR3 is CAWGRLAIDNEQFF. The DNA for the CDR3 is TGTGCCTGGGGTCGACTAGCGATTGACAATGAGCAGTTCTTC.

The gene calls are TRBV15 and TRBJ2-3; D call uncertain. The CDR3 length is 12 residues. Germline assignment: CDR1 LNHNV and CDR2 YYDKDF (reference sequence). V was pared by 6 bases and J by 2 bases, with 6 bases between. As DNA, the CDR3 is TGTGCCACCAGTAGGGCCACAGATACGCAGTATTTT. It is translated as CATSRATDTQYF.

V and J are TRBV28 and TRBJ2-2, with D uncertain. The V gene lost 6 bases and the J gene lost 4 bases, with 9 bases spanning the gap. In germline, CDR1 is MDHEN, CDR2 SYDVKM. The CDR3 contains 13 residues. The CDR3 loop reads CASRGTATGELFF. The CDR3 nucleotides read TGTGCCAGCAGGGGAACAGCCACCGGGGAGCTGTTTTTT.

This chain joins TRBV5-1 and TRBJ2-3; D is unclear. This CDR3 has 15 residues. Trimming removed 0 bases from V and 3 bases from J, with 11 bases in between. The germline V gene has CDR1 SGHRS and CDR2 YFSETQ. This CDR3 reads CASSLEPLATDTQYF. DNA for the CDR3: TGCGCCAGCAGCTTGGAACCCTTAGCAACAGATACGCAGTATTTT.

Of note for this clone: The same CDR3 arises from other DNA sequences in this sample as well. The rearrangement uses TRBV18 and TRBJ2-5; no firm D call. The germline V and J ends were trimmed by 4 bases and 1 base, with 1 base remaining between them. The CDR3 totals 11 residues. Germline V gene sequence: CDR1 KGHSH, CDR2 LQKENI. CDR3 loop: CASSLQETQYF. Here the CDR3 DNA reads TGTGCCAGCTCACTCCAAGAGACCCAGTACTTC.

The rearrangement links TRBV2 to TRBJ2-1, with a weak D call TRBD1 (5 bases). Germline CDR1 reads SNHLY; CDR2 reads FYNNEI. V was shortened by 4 bases and J by 7 bases, with 17 bases between the two germline ends. The length of the CDR3 is 15 residues. The CDR3 bases are TGTGCCAGCAGTGTCGTGCTGGGCAGGGTGAATGAGCAGTTCTTC. Its protein is CASSVVLGRVNEQFF. Drawing the rest from reference TRBV2 and TRBJ2-1, the complete variable domain is EPEVTQTPSHQVTQMGQEVILRCVPISNHLYFYWYRQILGQKVEFLVSFYNNEISEKSEIFDDQFSVERPDGSNFTLKIRSTKLEDSAMYFCASSVVLGRVNEQFFGPGTRLTVL.

This clone has a handful of counts. This rearrangement joins TRBV6-1 to TRBJ1-4; TRBD1 matches at 8 bases. This CDR3 spans 17 amino acids. Germline CDR1 and CDR2: MNHNS and SASEGT. V lost 4 bases and J lost 0; bases outside the gene matches: 7. Here the CDR3 reads CASSGQGRGATNEKLFF. CDR3 DNA: TGTGCCAGCAGTGGACAGGGGAGAGGGGCAACTAATGAAAAACTGTTTTTT.

V usage is TRBV30 and J usage is TRBJ2-7, with TRBD1 matching 7 bases. The CDR3 runs 14 residues. V was clipped by 1 base and J by 4 bases; unmatched bases: 7. Germline CDR1 and CDR2: GTSNPN and SVGIG (reference sequence). The CDR3 is CAWSATRQGYEQYF. The DNA for the CDR3 is TGTGCCTGGAGTGCGACCCGACAGGGATACGAGCAGTACTTC.

Turning to this clone: At one boundary the junction diverges from the germline segment, which might be a read error. The rearrangement joins TRBV4-1 to TRBJ2-5; D might be TRBD1 or TRBD2, each matching 6 bases. The CDR3 runs to 15 residues. Germline CDR1 and CDR2: MGHRA and YSYEKL. CDR3 amino acids: CASSQDGGGDSRLYF. The DNA for the CDR3 is TGTGCCAGCAGCCAAGATGGAGGGGGTGACTCCCGGCTGTACTTC.

There are many counts of this clone. The chain uses TRBV6-6 and TRBJ1-4, with 7 bases lining up with TRBD1. The germline CDR1 and CDR2 sequences are MNHNY and SVGAGI (reference sequence). With 4 bases clipped from V and 5 bases from J, the junction kept 4 bases outside the gene matches. The CDR3 extends over 14 amino acids. The CDR3 region is CASSSPGGNEKLFF. CDR3 sequence (DNA): TGTGCCAGCAGTTCCCCAGGGGGGAATGAAAAACTGTTTTTT.

This clone was recorded many times. This chain links TRBV6-4 with TRBJ2-1; 11 bases align to TRBD2. The CDR3 contains 14 residues. V lost 3 bases and J lost 9; bases outside the gene matches: 4. Per the germline V gene, CDR1 is MRHNA and CDR2 is SNTAGT. The CDR3 loop reads CASSDPGTSGEQFF. The CDR3 DNA sequence: TGTGCCAGCAGTGATCCCGGGACTAGCGGTGAGCAGTTCTTC.

CDR3 nucleotide sequence: TGTGCCACCAGCAGCGCCATGGGCGAGCAGTACTTC. Amino acid sequence: CATSSAMGEQYF. The chain has TRBV15 and TRBJ2-7; D is uncertain. Trimming removed 3 bases from V and 6 bases from J, with 9 bases in between. Per germline, CDR1 LNHNV and CDR2 YYDKDF (reference sequence). The CDR3 sequence is 12 residues long.

The V gene is TRBV29-1, the J gene TRBJ2-7, with D maybe TRBD1 (5 bases). The length of the CDR3 is 13 residues. Trimming left V 0 bases short and J 6 bases short, with 12 bases between. Germline V lookup: CDR1 SQVTM, CDR2 ANQGSEA. Here the CDR3 DNA reads TGCAGCGTTGAAGACAGGGTCCTCGGCGAGCAGTACTTC. As protein: CSVEDRVLGEQYF.

CDR3 coding DNA: TGCGCCAGCAGCCCCGGGACTGCCTCCTACGAGCAGTACTTC. Translated: CASSPGTASYEQYF. V is TRBV5-1 and J is TRBJ2-7, with D tentatively TRBD2 (6 bases). The CDR3 totals 14 residues. Trimming left V 4 bases short and J 0 bases short, with 11 bases between. Germline CDR1 reads SGHRS; CDR2 reads YFSETQ.

The chain carries TRBV5-1 and TRBJ2-2; TRBD1 matches 7 bases. Germline V lookup: CDR1 SGHRS, CDR2 YFSETQ. The CDR3 loop spans 14 amino acids. V was pared by 4 bases and J by 6 bases, with 6 bases of the junction left unmatched. Here the CDR3 DNA reads TGCGCCAGCAGCCCGCAGACAGGGTCCGGGGAGCTGTTTTTT. Protein: CASSPQTGSGELFF.